The rows below give T cell receptor beta chains drawn from one sample of a study of blood T cell repertoires in COVID-19. Profiling relied on immunoSEQ multiplex PCR, and the TCRdb table lists in-frame clones only, not all of them. The table has approximately 100,000 clones, 85% seen once; the top ten hold 38%. Sequenced material: peripheral blood. Every receptor here comes from an elderly man with acute or convalescent COVID-19. CDR3s include the opening cysteine and the closing phenylalanine or tryptophan. Fields, in order: clone size, J gene, D gene, V gene, CDR3 DNA, CDR3 protein. A D gene is named only where the DNA matches it firmly. Part of the rows lack a size; the others show once, few, many or a class for expanded clones.

clone size: .; J gene: TRBJ2-7; D gene: .; V gene: TRBV28; CDR3 DNA: TGTGCCAGCAGGGCCGGGACTTTTTCCTCCTACGAGCAGTACTTC; CDR3 protein: CASRAGTFSSYEQYF
clone size: .; J gene: TRBJ2-7; D gene: TRBD1; V gene: TRBV6-5; CDR3 DNA: TGTGCCAGCAGTTATGGGGACAGCTCCTACGAGCAGTACTTC; CDR3 protein: CASSYGDSSYEQYF
clone size: .; J gene: TRBJ2-1; D gene: .; V gene: TRBV6-6; CDR3 DNA: TGTGCCAGCAGTTACGGAGGGGACAATGAGCAGTTCTTC; CDR3 protein: CASSYGGDNEQFF
clone size: .; J gene: TRBJ2-7; D gene: .; V gene: TRBV29-1; CDR3 DNA: TGCAGCGTTGGAGGCGGGTCCTACGAGCAGTACTTC; CDR3 protein: CSVGGGSYEQYF
clone size: few; J gene: TRBJ2-1; D gene: TRBD1; V gene: TRBV5-4; CDR3 DNA: TGTGCCAGCAGCTTCAGGACAGGGCAGAATGAGCAGTTCTTC; CDR3 protein: CASSFRTGQNEQFF
clone size: .; J gene: TRBJ2-7; D gene: .; V gene: TRBV5-1; CDR3 DNA: TGCGCCAGCAGCTTGAGACGGTTCCGGGTGTACGAGCAGTACTTC; CDR3 protein: CASSLRRFRVYEQYF
clone size: .; J gene: TRBJ2-4; D gene: .; V gene: TRBV6-1; CDR3 DNA: TGTGCCAGCAGTGAAGTCTCTCGGGTCAAAAACATTCAGTACTTC; CDR3 protein: CASSEVSRVKNIQYF
clone size: .; J gene: TRBJ1-4; D gene: TRBD1; V gene: TRBV5-6; CDR3 DNA: TGTGCCAGCAGCTTGCCGGGACAGGGTGATGAAAAACTGTTTTTT; CDR3 protein: CASSLPGQGDEKLFF
clone size: .; J gene: TRBJ2-1; D gene: TRBD2; V gene: TRBV20-1; CDR3 DNA: TGCAGTGCTAGTTTCCCGACTAGCGGTCACAATGAGCAGTTCTTC; CDR3 protein: CSASFPTSGHNEQFF
clone size: .; J gene: TRBJ2-5; D gene: TRBD1; V gene: TRBV19; CDR3 DNA: TGTGCCAGTAGGGCATCCGGGACAGGGGTATCAGAGACCCAGTACTTC; CDR3 protein: CASRASGTGVSETQYF
clone size: .; J gene: TRBJ2-7; D gene: .; V gene: TRBV6-5; CDR3 DNA: TGTGCCAGCAGTTACTCGCACAGGGACTACGAGCAGTACTTC; CDR3 protein: CASSYSHRDYEQYF
clone size: .; J gene: TRBJ1-1; D gene: .; V gene: TRBV28; CDR3 DNA: TGTGCCAGTTCCACTCCACTAAACCCAGCTTTCTTT; CDR3 protein: CASSTPLNPAFF
clone size: .; J gene: TRBJ1-1; D gene: .; V gene: TRBV6-5; CDR3 DNA: TGTGCCAGCAGCGACGCGGGGGCAGAGAAAACTGAAGCTTTCTTT; CDR3 protein: CASSDAGAEKTEAFF
clone size: .; J gene: TRBJ2-1; D gene: TRBD2; V gene: TRBV5-1; CDR3 DNA: TGCGCCAGCAGCTTGGGACTAGCGGGAGGCGAGAACAATGAGCAGTTCTTC; CDR3 protein: CASSLGLAGGENNEQFF
clone size: .; J gene: TRBJ1-5; D gene: TRBD1; V gene: TRBV24-1; CDR3 DNA: TGTGCCACCAGTGACCGGGACAGGGGAGATCAGCCCCAGCATTTT; CDR3 protein: CATSDRDRGDQPQHF
clone size: .; J gene: TRBJ2-7; D gene: TRBD2; V gene: TRBV7-8; CDR3 DNA: TGTGCCAGCAGCTCTCGACTAGCGGGAGACTACGAGCAGTACTTC; CDR3 protein: CASSSRLAGDYEQYF
clone size: once; J gene: TRBJ1-5; D gene: TRBD1; V gene: TRBV29-1; CDR3 DNA: TGCAGCGTTCGTGACAGGGGGAATCAGCCCCAGCATTTT; CDR3 protein: CSVRDRGNQPQHF
clone size: .; J gene: TRBJ2-5; D gene: .; V gene: TRBV19; CDR3 DNA: TGTGCCAGTAGTCCAGGGACTGCGCAAGAGACCCAGTACTTC; CDR3 protein: CASSPGTAQETQYF
clone size: .; J gene: TRBJ1-2; D gene: TRBD1; V gene: TRBV6-5; CDR3 DNA: TGTGCCAGCACCCAGGGACAGGGGAACTATGGCTACACCTTC; CDR3 protein: CASTQGQGNYGYTF
clone size: .; J gene: TRBJ2-6; D gene: .; V gene: TRBV7-8; CDR3 DNA: TGTGCCAGCAGCTTACAGTACTCTGGGGCCAACGTCCTGACTTTC; CDR3 protein: CASSLQYSGANVLTF
clone size: .; J gene: TRBJ1-1; D gene: .; V gene: TRBV25-1; CDR3 DNA: TGTGCCAGCAGTGACGGGGGTTCAAAATTGAACACTGAAGCTTTCTTT; CDR3 protein: CASSDGGSKLNTEAFF
clone size: .; J gene: TRBJ2-7; D gene: .; V gene: TRBV27; CDR3 DNA: TGTGCCAGCAGTTTGGCCAGTGCTGGTGGCGGCAGCGAGCAGTACTTC; CDR3 protein: CASSLASAGGGSEQYF
clone size: .; J gene: TRBJ1-5; D gene: .; V gene: TRBV4-3; CDR3 DNA: TGCGCCAGCAGCCAAGATCCAGGGGGCAATCAGCCCCAGCATTTT; CDR3 protein: CASSQDPGGNQPQHF
clone size: .; J gene: TRBJ2-7; D gene: .; V gene: TRBV30; CDR3 DNA: TGTGCCTGGAGTTTTGGCGGGGCCTCCTACGAGCAGTACTTC; CDR3 protein: CAWSFGGASYEQYF
clone size: .; J gene: TRBJ2-1; D gene: TRBD1; V gene: TRBV19; CDR3 DNA: TGTGCCAGTACCCCGGCAGGGGGCTTCCCCTACAATGAGCAGTTCTTC; CDR3 protein: CASTPAGGFPYNEQFF
clone size: .; J gene: TRBJ1-3; D gene: .; V gene: TRBV7-2; CDR3 DNA: TGTGCCAGCAGCTTAGCACAGGGTGGAAACACCATATATTTT; CDR3 protein: CASSLAQGGNTIYF
clone size: few; J gene: TRBJ2-3; D gene: TRBD2; V gene: TRBV7-9; CDR3 DNA: TGTGCCAGCAGCTCCGTGGCGGGAGGCACAGATACGCAGTATTTT; CDR3 protein: CASSSVAGGTDTQYF
clone size: .; J gene: TRBJ2-4; D gene: .; V gene: TRBV9; CDR3 DNA: TGTGCCAGCAGCGTAGTTCCAGCAGGAAACATTCAGTACTTC; CDR3 protein: CASSVVPAGNIQYF
clone size: .; J gene: TRBJ2-5; D gene: TRBD2; V gene: TRBV6-5; CDR3 DNA: TGTGCCAGCAGGTTGAATAGCGGGGAAGAGACCCAGTACTTC; CDR3 protein: CASRLNSGEETQYF
clone size: .; J gene: TRBJ2-3; D gene: .; V gene: TRBV11-1; CDR3 DNA: TGTGCCAGCAGCCCAGGGGGGCAGCGGAGCACAGATACGCAGTATTTT; CDR3 protein: CASSPGGQRSTDTQYF
clone size: .; J gene: TRBJ2-7; D gene: .; V gene: TRBV28; CDR3 DNA: TGTGCCAGCAGTTTGCCCAGCGACGAGCAGTACTTC; CDR3 protein: CASSLPSDEQYF
clone size: .; J gene: TRBJ2-6; D gene: TRBD1; V gene: TRBV6-1; CDR3 DNA: TGTGCCAGCAGTGCGGGACAGAATGTTGGGGGGGCCAACGTCCTGACTTTC; CDR3 protein: CASSAGQNVGGANVLTF
clone size: .; J gene: TRBJ2-6; D gene: TRBD1; V gene: TRBV18; CDR3 DNA: TGTGCCAGCTCACCTTTTAGGGGACAGGACTCTGGGGCCAACGTCCTGACTTTC; CDR3 protein: CASSPFRGQDSGANVLTF
clone size: .; J gene: TRBJ2-2; D gene: TRBD1; V gene: TRBV7-3; CDR3 DNA: TGTGCCAGCAGCTCGACAGGGAGCACCGGGGAGCTGTTTTTT; CDR3 protein: CASSSTGSTGELFF
clone size: .; J gene: TRBJ1-1; D gene: .; V gene: TRBV6-2/TRBV6-3; CDR3 DNA: TGTGCCAGCAGTTACGCAGGGCAGAACACTGAAGCTTTCTTT; CDR3 protein: CASSYAGQNTEAFF
clone size: few; J gene: TRBJ2-1; D gene: .; V gene: TRBV3-1/TRBV3-2; CDR3 DNA: TGTGCCAGCAGCCAAGATCTGGGGCTTAGGCGTGATGAGCAGTTCTTC; CDR3 protein: CASSQDLGLRRDEQFF
clone size: .; J gene: TRBJ2-7; D gene: TRBD1; V gene: TRBV6-5; CDR3 DNA: TGTGCCAGCACCCTCGGGACAGGGGCCTACGAGCAGTACTTC; CDR3 protein: CASTLGTGAYEQYF
clone size: .; J gene: TRBJ1-2; D gene: TRBD1; V gene: TRBV2; CDR3 DNA: TGTGCCAGCAGCGAAACAGGGGTCGCGTATGGCTACACCTTC; CDR3 protein: CASSETGVAYGYTF
clone size: .; J gene: TRBJ1-2; D gene: .; V gene: TRBV12-3/TRBV12-4; CDR3 DNA: TGTGCCAGCAGTCAGGGTGCCTATGGCTACACCTTC; CDR3 protein: CASSQGAYGYTF
clone size: .; J gene: TRBJ2-1; D gene: TRBD2; V gene: TRBV27; CDR3 DNA: TGTGCCAGCAGGCGACTAGCGGGAGGGCCGGGCGATGAGCAGTTCTTC; CDR3 protein: CASRRLAGGPGDEQFF
clone size: .; J gene: TRBJ2-7; D gene: .; V gene: TRBV6-1; CDR3 DNA: TGTGCCAGCAGTGAAGTGCCCTCTAATAAAGAGCAGTACTTC; CDR3 protein: CASSEVPSNKEQYF
clone size: .; J gene: TRBJ2-1; D gene: .; V gene: TRBV6-5; CDR3 DNA: TGTGCCAGCAGTCCCAGGGCCGGCTCCTACAATGAGCAGTTCTTC; CDR3 protein: CASSPRAGSYNEQFF
clone size: once; J gene: TRBJ1-6; D gene: .; V gene: TRBV25-1; CDR3 DNA: TGTGCCAGCAGTGATCTGGCAGGTACCGATTCACCCCTCCACTTT; CDR3 protein: CASSDLAGTDSPLHF
clone size: few; J gene: TRBJ2-1; D gene: .; V gene: TRBV7-6; CDR3 DNA: TGTGCCAGCAGCTTAGTCGCAGGGGCTGAGCAGTTCTTC; CDR3 protein: CASSLVAGAEQFF
clone size: .; J gene: TRBJ2-7; D gene: .; V gene: TRBV23-1; CDR3 DNA: TGCGCCCGCCATGGGCCTTCCTACGAGCAGTACTTC; CDR3 protein: CARHGPSYEQYF
clone size: .; J gene: TRBJ2-1; D gene: .; V gene: TRBV6-1; CDR3 DNA: TGTGCCAGCAGTGATTTTCGACAGGACGAGTTCTTC; CDR3 protein: CASSDFRQDEFF
clone size: .; J gene: TRBJ1-5; D gene: TRBD1; V gene: TRBV5-1; CDR3 DNA: TGCGCCAGCAGCTTTGGTACAGGGGGCAACAATCAGCCCCAGCATTTT; CDR3 protein: CASSFGTGGNNQPQHF
clone size: .; J gene: TRBJ1-4; D gene: .; V gene: TRBV30; CDR3 DNA: TGTGCCTGGAGCCGTCCCGGACAGCGAGAAAAACTGTTTTTT; CDR3 protein: CAWSRPGQREKLFF
clone size: .; J gene: TRBJ1-2; D gene: .; V gene: TRBV7-2; CDR3 DNA: TGTGCCAGCAGCTTAGGGGCGACAGACTATGGCTACACCTTC; CDR3 protein: CASSLGATDYGYTF
clone size: .; J gene: TRBJ1-2; D gene: TRBD1; V gene: TRBV30; CDR3 DNA: TGTGCCTGGAGTATAAAGGGGGCAATCTATGGCTACACCTTC; CDR3 protein: CAWSIKGAIYGYTF
clone size: once; J gene: TRBJ1-6; D gene: .; V gene: TRBV6-6; CDR3 DNA: TGTGCCAGCAGCAAACTCGGGACACCTTATAATTCACCCCTCCACTTT; CDR3 protein: CASSKLGTPYNSPLHF
clone size: .; J gene: TRBJ1-2; D gene: .; V gene: TRBV5-4; CDR3 DNA: TGTGCCAGCAGCTTCACCAGGGATTCCGCAAATGGCTACACCTTC; CDR3 protein: CASSFTRDSANGYTF
clone size: .; J gene: TRBJ1-5; D gene: .; V gene: TRBV7-2; CDR3 DNA: TGTGCCAGCAGCTTAAGTTCAGGCCAGCCCCAGCATTTT; CDR3 protein: CASSLSSGQPQHF
clone size: .; J gene: TRBJ1-1; D gene: TRBD1; V gene: TRBV6-5; CDR3 DNA: TGTGCCAGCAGGCGGGACAGGGGTTGGAACACTGAAGCTTTCTTT; CDR3 protein: CASRRDRGWNTEAFF